The T cell receptor (beta chain) described here comes from a study of CD8 T cells in Susac syndrome (dated by TCRdb to between 2018 and 2021). Describing the broader study: Among the Susac syndrome patients who were sequenced, clinically active disease was present in six and clinical remission was observed in roughly 8. At blood withdrawal, Susac syndrome patients were either therapy-naive, taking corticosteroids (in some cases with IVIg as well), or taking IVIg alone. Whether CD8+ T cell activation and differentiation in Susac syndrome was antigen driven was tested using repertoire sequencing. Overall results and qualifications from the work: The TCR sequencing and HLA analysis was acknowledged to have included a relatively small number of individuals. In the CD4+ T cell repertoire of Susac syndrome patients, clonal expansion was not detected.

RNA was extracted using the RNeasy kit, and about 0.45 to 1 ug of the RNA was reverse transcribed with random hexamers. The immunoSEQ multiplex PCR assay, which covers 54 Vbeta and 13 Jbeta segments, was used to amplify TCR beta CDR3 regions. PCR amplification bias was corrected using a synthetic template baseline for primer optimization and computational correction. In the source study's methods: Only productive sequences were kept, with reads annotated to V, D and J genes according to IMGT and analyzed in immunoSEQ Analyzer. Clonality was calculated as one minus the Shannon entropy normalized by log2 of the number of productive unique sequences. Public and private clones were assessed among the 100 most prevalent clones of each patient and control. A clone was defined as Susac-specific if it was absent from the healthy and MS cohorts, from 950 to 1,300 published viral clones and from other ImmuneACCESS disease sequences. TCRdb reworked the public reads: Q25 trimming with fastp, MiXCR clone assembly, productive beta chains retained. Rows with a matching CDR3 protein are joined into one entry that keeps the most common DNA and genes. These V and J calls are TCRdb output, not the study's own analysis. The sample includes 210,000 or so distinct CDR3 sequences, with approximately 94% observed a single time. Together, the top ten hold over 0.15% of the sample.

With respect to this clonotype: The antigen it binds to is not known. Base qualities were left out, and no much larger clone turns up one base away.

Peripheral blood CD8+ and CD4+ T cells from healthy donors, Susac syndrome patients and multiple sclerosis patients were profiled using high-throughput TCR beta sequencing. Susac syndrome patients met recently defined diagnostic criteria for definite or probable disease. Bulk CD8+ and CD4+ T cells were purified by magnetic negative isolation, whereas CD8+ TEMRA cells were enriched by FACS. Blood was drawn into EDTA tubes, processed within 24 hours, and PBMCs were isolated by density gradient centrifugation. PBMCs intended for TCR sequencing were cryopreserved in liquid nitrogen and were subsequently thawed in a 37 degrees C water bath. Purity of sorted or isolated CD4+, CD8+ and CD8+ TEMRA cells was at least 90%. The receptor's source is a human donor with Susac syndrome. Sequencing used CD4+ T cells from PBMCs.

The CDR3 reads as follows: CSASNSGTANYEQYF. The bases are TGCAGTGCTTCCAACTCGGGGACAGCAAACTACGAGCAGTACTTC. The rearrangement combines TRBV20-1 with TRBJ2-7; a stretch of 7 junction bases matches TRBD1. Based on the germline V gene (reference sequence), the CDR1 and CDR2 sequences are DFQATT and SNEGSKA. Its CDR3 holds 15 amino acids, cysteine through phenylalanine. The sequence is cut down to CDR3 DNA, 45 bases in frame from base 1. After removal of 5 bases from V and 3 bases from J, the junction retains 13 bases not matched to a gene.